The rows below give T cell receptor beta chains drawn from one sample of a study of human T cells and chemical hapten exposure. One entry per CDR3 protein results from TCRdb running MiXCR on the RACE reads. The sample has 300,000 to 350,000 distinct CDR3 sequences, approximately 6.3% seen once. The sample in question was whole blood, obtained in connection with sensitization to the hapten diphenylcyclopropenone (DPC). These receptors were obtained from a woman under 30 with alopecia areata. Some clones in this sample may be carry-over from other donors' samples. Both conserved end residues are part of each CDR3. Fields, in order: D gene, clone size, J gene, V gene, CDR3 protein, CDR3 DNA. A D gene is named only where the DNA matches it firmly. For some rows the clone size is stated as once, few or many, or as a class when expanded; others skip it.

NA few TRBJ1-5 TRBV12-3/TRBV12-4 CASSFRGADQPQHF TGTGCCAGCAGTTTTAGGGGCGCGGATCAGCCCCAGCATTTT
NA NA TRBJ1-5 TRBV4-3 CGSSQVYGNQPQHF TGCGGCAGCAGCCAAGTCTACGGCAATCAGCCCCAGCATTTT
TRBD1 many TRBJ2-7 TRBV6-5 CASSRGQPYEQYF TGTGCCAGCAGCCGGGGACAGCCTTACGAGCAGTACTTC
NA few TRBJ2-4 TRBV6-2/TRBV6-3 CASSYREDIQYF TGTGCCAGCAGTTACAGGGAGGACATTCAGTACTTC
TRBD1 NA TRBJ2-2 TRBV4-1 CASSQSTGIDTGELFF TGCGCCAGCAGCCAATCGACAGGGATTGACACCGGGGAGCTGTTTTTT
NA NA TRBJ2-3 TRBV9 CASSVGQDTDTQYF TGTGCCAGCAGCGTAGGACAGGACACAGATACGCAGTATTTT
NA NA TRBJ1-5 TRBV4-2 CASSPGPSNQPQHF TGTGCCAGCAGCCCCGGGCCTAGCAATCAGCCCCAGCATTTT
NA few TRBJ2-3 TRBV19 CASSARGADTQYF TGTGCCAGTAGTGCCCGGGGTGCAGATACGCAGTATTTT
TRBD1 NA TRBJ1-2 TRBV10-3 CAIQDRDGYTF TGTGCCATCCAAGACAGGGATGGCTACACCTTC
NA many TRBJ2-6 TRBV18 CASSPTGSGANVLTF TGTGCCAGCTCACCAACGGGGTCTGGGGCCAACGTCCTGACTTTC